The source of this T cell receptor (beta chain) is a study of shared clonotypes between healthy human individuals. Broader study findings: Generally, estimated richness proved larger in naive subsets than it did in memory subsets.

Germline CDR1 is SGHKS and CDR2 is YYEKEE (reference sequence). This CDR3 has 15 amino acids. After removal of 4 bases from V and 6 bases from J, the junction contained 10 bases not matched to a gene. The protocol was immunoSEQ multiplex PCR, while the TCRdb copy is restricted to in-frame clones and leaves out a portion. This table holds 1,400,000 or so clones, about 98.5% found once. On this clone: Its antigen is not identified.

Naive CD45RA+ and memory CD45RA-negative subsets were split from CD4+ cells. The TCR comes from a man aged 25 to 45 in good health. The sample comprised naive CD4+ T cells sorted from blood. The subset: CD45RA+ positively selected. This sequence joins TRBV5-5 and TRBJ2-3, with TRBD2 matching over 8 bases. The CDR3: CASSILSGTGDTQYF. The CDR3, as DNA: TGTGCCAGCAGCATCCTTAGCGGGACTGGGGATACGCAGTATTTT.